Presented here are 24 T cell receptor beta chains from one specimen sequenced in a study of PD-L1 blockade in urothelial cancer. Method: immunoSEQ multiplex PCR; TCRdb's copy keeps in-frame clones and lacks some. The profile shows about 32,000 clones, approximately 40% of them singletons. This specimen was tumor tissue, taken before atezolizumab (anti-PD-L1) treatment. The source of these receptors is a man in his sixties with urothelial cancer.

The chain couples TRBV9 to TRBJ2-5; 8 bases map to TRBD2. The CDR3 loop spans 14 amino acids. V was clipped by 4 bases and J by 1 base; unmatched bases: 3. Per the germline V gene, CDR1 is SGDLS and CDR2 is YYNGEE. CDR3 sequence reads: CASSPGGLQETQYF. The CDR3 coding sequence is TGTGCCAGCAGCCCGGGGGGGCTCCAAGAGACCCAGTACTTC.

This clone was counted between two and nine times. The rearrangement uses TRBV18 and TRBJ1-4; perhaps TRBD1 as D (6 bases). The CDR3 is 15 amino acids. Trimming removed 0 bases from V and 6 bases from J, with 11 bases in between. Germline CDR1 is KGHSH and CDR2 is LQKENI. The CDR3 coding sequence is TGTGCCAGCTCACCACCGGGGGGGCTTGATGAAAAACTGTTTTTT. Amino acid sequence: CASSPPGGLDEKLFF. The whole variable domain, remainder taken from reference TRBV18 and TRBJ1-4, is NAGVMQNPRHLVRRRGQEARLRCSPMKGHSHVYWYRQLPEEGLKFMVYLQKENIIDESGMPKERFSAEFPKEGPSILRIQQVVRGDSAAYFCASSPPGGLDEKLFFGSGTQLSVL.

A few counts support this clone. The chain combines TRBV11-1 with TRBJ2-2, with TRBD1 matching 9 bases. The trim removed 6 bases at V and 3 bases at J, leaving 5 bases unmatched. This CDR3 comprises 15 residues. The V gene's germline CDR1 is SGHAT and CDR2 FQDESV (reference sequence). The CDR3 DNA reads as TGTGCCAGCAGACCCACAGGGGGCGACACCGGGGAGCTGTTTTTT. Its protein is CASRPTGGDTGELFF.

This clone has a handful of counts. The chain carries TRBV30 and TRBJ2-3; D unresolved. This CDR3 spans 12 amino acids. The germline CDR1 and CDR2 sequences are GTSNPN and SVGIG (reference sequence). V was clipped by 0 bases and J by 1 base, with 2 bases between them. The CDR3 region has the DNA TGTGCCTGGAGTGTGGGCACAGATACGCAGTATTTT. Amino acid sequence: CAWSVGTDTQYF.

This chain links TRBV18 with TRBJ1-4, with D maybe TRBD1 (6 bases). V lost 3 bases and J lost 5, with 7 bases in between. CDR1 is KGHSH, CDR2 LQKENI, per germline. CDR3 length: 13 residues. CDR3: CASSPGTNEKLFF. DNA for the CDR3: TGTGCCAGCTCACCGGGGACAAATGAAAAACTGTTTTTT.

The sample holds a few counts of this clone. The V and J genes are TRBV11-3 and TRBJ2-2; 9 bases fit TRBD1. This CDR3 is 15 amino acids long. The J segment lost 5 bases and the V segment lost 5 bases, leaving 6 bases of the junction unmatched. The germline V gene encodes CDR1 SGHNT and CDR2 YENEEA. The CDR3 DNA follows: TGTGCCAGCAGCAGATACAGGGGGCAGACCGGGGAGCTGTTTTTT. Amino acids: CASSRYRGQTGELFF.

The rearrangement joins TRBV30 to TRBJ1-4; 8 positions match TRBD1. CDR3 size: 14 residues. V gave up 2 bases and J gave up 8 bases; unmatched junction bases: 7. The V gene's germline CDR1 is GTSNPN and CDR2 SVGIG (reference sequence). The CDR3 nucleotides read TGTGCCTGGAGTTCGACAGGGGCGGAGGAAAAACTGTTTTTT. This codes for CAWSSTGAEEKLFF.

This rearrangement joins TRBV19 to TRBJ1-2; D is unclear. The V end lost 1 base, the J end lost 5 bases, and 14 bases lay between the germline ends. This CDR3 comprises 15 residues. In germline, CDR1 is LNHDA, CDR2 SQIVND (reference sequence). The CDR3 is CASSIGSLNVYGYTF. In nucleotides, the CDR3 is TGTGCCAGTAGTATAGGGTCGTTGAATGTTTATGGCTACACCTTC.

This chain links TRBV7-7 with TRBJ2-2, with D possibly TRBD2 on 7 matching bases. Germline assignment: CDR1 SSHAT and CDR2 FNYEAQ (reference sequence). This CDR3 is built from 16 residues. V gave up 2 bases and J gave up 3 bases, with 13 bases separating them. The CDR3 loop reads CASSLTSGGHTGELFF. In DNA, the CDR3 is TGTGCCAGCAGCTTAACGTCGGGGGGCCACACCGGGGAGCTGTTTTTT.

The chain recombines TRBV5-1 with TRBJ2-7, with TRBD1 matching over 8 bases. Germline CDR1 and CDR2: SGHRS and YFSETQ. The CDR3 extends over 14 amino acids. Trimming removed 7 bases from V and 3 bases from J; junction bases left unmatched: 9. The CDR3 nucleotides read TGCGCCAGCTCCCACGGGACAGGCAACTACGAGCAGTACTTC. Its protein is CASSHGTGNYEQYF. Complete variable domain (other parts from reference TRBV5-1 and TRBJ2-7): KAGVTQTPRYLIKTRGQQVTLSCSPISGHRSVSWYQQTPGQGLQFLFEYFSETQRNKGNFPGRFSGRQFSNSRSEMNVSTLELGDSALYLCASSHGTGNYEQYFGPGTRLTVT.

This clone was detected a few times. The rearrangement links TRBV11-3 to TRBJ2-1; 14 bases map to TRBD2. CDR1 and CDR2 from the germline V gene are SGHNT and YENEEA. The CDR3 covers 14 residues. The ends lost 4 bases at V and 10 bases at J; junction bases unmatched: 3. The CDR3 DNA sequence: TGTGCCAGCAGCTCGACTAGCGGGAGGGACGAGCAGTTCTTC. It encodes CASSSTSGRDEQFF.

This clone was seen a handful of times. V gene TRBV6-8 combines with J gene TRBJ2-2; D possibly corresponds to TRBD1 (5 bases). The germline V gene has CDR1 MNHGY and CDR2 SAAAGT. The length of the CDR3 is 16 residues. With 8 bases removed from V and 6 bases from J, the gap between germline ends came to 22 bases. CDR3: CASDRLNRKNAGELFF. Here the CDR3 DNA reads TGTGCCAGCGACAGACTGAATCGGAAAAATGCCGGGGAGCTGTTTTTT.

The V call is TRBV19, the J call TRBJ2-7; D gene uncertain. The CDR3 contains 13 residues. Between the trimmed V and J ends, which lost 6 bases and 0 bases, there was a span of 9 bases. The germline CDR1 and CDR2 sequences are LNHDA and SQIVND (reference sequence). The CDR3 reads CASRSRTSYEQYF. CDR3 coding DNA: TGTGCCAGTAGGTCCAGGACCTCCTACGAGCAGTACTTC.

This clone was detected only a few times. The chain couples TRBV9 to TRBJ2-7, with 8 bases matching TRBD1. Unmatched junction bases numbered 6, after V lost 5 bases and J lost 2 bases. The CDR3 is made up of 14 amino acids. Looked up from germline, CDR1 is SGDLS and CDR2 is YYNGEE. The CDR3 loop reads CASSEEQGAYEQYF. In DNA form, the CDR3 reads TGTGCCAGCAGTGAAGAACAGGGGGCCTACGAGCAGTACTTC. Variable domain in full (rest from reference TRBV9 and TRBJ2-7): DSGVTQTPKHLITATGQRVTLRCSPRSGDLSVYWYQQSLDQGLQFLIQYYNGEERAKGNILERFSAQQFPDLHSELNLSSLELGDSALYFCASSEEQGAYEQYFGPGTRLTVT.

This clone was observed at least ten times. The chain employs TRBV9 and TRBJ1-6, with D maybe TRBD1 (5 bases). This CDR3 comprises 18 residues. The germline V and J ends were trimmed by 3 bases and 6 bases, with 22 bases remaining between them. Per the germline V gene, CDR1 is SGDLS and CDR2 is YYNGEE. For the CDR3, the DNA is TGTGCCAGCAGCGAAAGACCGGTTGGGGGTATAGGTAATTCACCCCTCCACTTT. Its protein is CASSERPVGGIGNSPLHF.

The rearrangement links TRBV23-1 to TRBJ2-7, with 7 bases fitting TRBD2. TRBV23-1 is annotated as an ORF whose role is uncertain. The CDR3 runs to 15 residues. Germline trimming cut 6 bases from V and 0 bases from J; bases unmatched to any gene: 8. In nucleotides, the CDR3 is TGCGCCAGCAGCCAAGATCCGGGGGGCTCCTACGAGCAGTACTTC. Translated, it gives CASSQDPGGSYEQYF.

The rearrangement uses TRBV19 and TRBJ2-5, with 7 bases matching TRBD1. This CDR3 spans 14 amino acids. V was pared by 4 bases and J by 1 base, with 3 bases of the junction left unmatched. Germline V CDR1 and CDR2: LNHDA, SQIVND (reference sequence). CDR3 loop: CASSTTGTQETQYF. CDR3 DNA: TGTGCCAGTAGTACGACAGGGACCCAAGAGACCCAGTACTTC. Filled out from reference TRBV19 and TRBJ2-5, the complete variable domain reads DGGITQSPKYLFRKEGQNVTLSCEQNLNHDAMYWYRQDPGQGLRLIYYSQIVNDFQKGDIAEGYSVSREKKESFPLTVTSAQKNPTAFYLCASSTTGTQETQYFGPGTRLLVL.

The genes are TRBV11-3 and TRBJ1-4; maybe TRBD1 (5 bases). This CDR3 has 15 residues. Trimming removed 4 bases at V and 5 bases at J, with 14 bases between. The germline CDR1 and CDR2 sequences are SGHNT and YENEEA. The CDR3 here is CASSSYGTPNEKLFF. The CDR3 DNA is TGTGCCAGCAGCTCCTACGGGACTCCCAATGAAAAACTGTTTTTT.

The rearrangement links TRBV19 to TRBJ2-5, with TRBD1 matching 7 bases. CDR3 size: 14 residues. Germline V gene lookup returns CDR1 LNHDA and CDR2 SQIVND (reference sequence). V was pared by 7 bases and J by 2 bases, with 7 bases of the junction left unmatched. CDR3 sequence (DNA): TGTGCCAGTAAGCTCTCGACAGGGCAAGAGACCCAGTACTTC. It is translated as CASKLSTGQETQYF. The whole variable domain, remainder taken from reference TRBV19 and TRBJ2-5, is DGGITQSPKYLFRKEGQNVTLSCEQNLNHDAMYWYRQDPGQGLRLIYYSQIVNDFQKGDIAEGYSVSREKKESFPLTVTSAQKNPTAFYLCASKLSTGQETQYFGPGTRLLVL.

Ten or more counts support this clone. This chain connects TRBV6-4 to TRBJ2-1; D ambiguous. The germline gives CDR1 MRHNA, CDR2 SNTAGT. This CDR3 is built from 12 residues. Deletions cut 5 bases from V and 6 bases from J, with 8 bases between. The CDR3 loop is CASSYVLNEQFF. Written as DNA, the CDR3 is TGTGCCAGCAGTTACGTCCTCAATGAGCAGTTCTTC.

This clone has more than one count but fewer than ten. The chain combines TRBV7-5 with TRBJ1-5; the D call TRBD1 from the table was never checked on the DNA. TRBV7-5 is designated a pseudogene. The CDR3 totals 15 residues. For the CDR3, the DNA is TGTGCCAGCAGCTCAACAGGGATGCGCAATCAGCCCCAGCATTTT. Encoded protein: CASSSTGMRNQPQHF.

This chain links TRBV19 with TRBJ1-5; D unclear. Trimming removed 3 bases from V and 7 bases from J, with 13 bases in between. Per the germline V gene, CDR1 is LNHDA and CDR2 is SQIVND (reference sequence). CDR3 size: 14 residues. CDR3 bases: TGTGCCAGTAGTATCGATAGGGTATACCAGCCCCAGCATTTT. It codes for CASSIDRVYQPQHF.

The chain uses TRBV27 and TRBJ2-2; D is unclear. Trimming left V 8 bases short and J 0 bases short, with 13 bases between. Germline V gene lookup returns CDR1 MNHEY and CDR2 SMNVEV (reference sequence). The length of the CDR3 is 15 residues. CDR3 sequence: CASRRLGTNTGELFF. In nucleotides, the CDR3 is TGTGCCAGCCGTAGACTCGGCACGAACACCGGGGAGCTGTTTTTT.

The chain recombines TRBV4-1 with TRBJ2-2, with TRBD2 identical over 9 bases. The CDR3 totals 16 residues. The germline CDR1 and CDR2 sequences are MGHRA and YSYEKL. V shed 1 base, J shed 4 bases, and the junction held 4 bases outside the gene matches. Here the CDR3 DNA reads TGCGCCAGCAGCCAAGCACCGGGACTAGCCACCGGGGAGCTGTTTTTT. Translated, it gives CASSQAPGLATGELFF.